The clone carrying this T cell receptor (beta chain) was picked up many times. It was 5'RACE with constant-segment primers that produced the TCR alpha and TCR beta cDNA libraries, which carried sample barcodes and UMIs. TCRdb re-analysed the 5' RACE reads in MiXCR, keeping a single row per CDR3 protein. This sample carries roughly 350,000 distinct CDR3 sequences, roughly an eighth of them seen once, and the ten largest clones take about a fifth. This sample was included in a study of T-cell memory formation after mild COVID-19. There are 15 residues in the CDR3. CDR1 and CDR2 from the germline V gene are SGHRS and YFSETQ. V lost 1 base, J lost 0 bases, and 10 bases lay in between.

The TCR sequence derives from a man between 18 and 35 years old who had mild COVID-19 (a few samples of this study predate the infection). Cell type and time point are not known. The sample consisted of PBMCs or a T cell subset sorted from them (not recorded which). J is TRBJ1-1 and V is TRBV5-1; no firm D call. CDR3 sequence (DNA): TGCGCCAGCAGCTTGTGGAACAGACTGAACACTGAAGCTTTCTTT. It codes for CASSLWNRLNTEAFF.